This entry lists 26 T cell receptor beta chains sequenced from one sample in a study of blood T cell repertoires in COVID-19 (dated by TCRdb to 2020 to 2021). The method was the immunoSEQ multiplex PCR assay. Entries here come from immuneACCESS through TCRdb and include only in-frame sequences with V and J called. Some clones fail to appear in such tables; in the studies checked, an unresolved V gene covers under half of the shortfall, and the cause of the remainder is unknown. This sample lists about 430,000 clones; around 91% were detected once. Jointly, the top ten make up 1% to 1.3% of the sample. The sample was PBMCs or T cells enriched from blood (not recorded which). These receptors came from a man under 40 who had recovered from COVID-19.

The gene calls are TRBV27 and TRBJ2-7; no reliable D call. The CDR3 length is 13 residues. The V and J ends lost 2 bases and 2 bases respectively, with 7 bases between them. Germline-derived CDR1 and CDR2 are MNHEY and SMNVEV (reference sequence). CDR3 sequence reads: CASSLADTYEQYF. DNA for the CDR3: TGTGCCAGCAGTTTAGCAGATACCTACGAGCAGTACTTC.

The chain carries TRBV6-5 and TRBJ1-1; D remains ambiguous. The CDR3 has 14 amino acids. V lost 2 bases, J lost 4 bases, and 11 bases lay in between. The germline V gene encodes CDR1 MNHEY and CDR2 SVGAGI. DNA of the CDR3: TGTGCCAGCAGTTACGACACCCCGACCACTGAAGCTTTCTTT. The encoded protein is CASSYDTPTTEAFF.

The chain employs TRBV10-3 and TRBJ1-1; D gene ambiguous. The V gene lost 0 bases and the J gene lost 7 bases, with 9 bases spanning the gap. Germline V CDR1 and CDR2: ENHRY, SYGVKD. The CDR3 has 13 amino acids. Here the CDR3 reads CAISESRGIEAFF. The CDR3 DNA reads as TGTGCCATCAGTGAGTCGAGAGGGATTGAAGCTTTCTTT.

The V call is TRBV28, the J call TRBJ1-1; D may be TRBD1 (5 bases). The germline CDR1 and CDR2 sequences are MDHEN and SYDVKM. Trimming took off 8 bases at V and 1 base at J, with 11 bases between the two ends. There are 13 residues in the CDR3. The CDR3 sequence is CASGLDRNTEAFF. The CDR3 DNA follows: TGTGCCAGCGGCCTCGACAGGAACACTGAAGCTTTCTTT.

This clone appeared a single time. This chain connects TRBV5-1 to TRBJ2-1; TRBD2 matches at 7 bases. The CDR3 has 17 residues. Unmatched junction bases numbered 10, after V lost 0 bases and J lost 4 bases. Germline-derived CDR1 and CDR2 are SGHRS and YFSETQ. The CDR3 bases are TGCGCCAGCAGCTTGGGCCTAACTAGCGCCCATTACAATGAGCAGTTCTTC. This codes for CASSLGLTSAHYNEQFF.

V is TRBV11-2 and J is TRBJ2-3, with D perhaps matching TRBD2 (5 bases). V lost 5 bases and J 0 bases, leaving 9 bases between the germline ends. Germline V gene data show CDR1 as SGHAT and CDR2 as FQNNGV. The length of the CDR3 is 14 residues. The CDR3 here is CASSPQRSTDTQYF. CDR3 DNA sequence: TGTGCCAGCAGCCCACAGCGGAGCACAGATACGCAGTATTTT.

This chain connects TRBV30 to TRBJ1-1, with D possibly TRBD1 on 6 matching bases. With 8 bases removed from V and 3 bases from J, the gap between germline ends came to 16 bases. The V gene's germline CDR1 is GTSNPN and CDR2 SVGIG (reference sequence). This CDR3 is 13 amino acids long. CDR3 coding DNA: TGTGCCGGGGGGCGGGGGGGGGACACTGAAGCTTTCTTT. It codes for CAGGRGGDTEAFF.

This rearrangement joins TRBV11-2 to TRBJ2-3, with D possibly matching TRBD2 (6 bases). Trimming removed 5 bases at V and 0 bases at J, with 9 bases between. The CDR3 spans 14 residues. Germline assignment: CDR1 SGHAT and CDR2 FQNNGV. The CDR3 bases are TGTGCCAGCAGCCCCGGAGGGAGCACAGATACGCAGTATTTT. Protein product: CASSPGGSTDTQYF.

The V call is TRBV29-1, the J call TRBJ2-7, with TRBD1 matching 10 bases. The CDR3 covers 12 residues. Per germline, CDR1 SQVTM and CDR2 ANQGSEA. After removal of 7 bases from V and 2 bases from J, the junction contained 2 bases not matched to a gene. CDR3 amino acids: CSEGTGAYEQYF. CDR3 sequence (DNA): TGCAGCGAAGGGACAGGGGCCTACGAGCAGTACTTC.

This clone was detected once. This CDR3 is CAHPPGQYEAFF. The CDR3, as DNA: TGTGCTCACCCCCCAGGACAATATGAAGCTTTCTTT. The chain is built from TRBV12-5 and TRBJ1-1; D possibly corresponds to TRBD1 (5 bases). V was cut by 11 bases and J by 7 bases, with 17 bases left in between. The CDR3 loop spans 12 amino acids. Germline CDR1 LGHNT, CDR2 FRNRAP. The full variable domain, completed using reference TRBV12-5 and TRBJ1-1, is DARVTQTPRHKVTEMGQEVTMRCQPILGHNTVFWYRQTMMQGLELLAYFRNRAPLDDSGMPKDRFSAEMPDATLATLKIQPSEPRDSAVYFCAHPPGQYEAFFGQGTRLTVV.

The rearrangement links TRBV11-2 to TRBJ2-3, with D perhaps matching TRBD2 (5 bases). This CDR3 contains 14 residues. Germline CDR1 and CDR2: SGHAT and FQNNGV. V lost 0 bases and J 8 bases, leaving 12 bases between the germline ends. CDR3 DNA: TGTGCCAGCAGCTTAGAAGTGTCTGCGGGTACGCAGTATTTT. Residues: CASSLEVSAGTQYF.

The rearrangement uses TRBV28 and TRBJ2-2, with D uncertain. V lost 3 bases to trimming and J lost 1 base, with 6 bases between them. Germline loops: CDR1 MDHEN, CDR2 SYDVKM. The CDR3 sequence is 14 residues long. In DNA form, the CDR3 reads TGTGCCAGCAGTTTTTCCAAGAACACCGGGGAGCTGTTTTTT. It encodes CASSFSKNTGELFF.

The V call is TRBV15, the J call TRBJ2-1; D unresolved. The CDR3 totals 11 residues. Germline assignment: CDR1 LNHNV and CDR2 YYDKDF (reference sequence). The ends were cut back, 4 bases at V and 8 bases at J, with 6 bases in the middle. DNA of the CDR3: TGTGCCACCAGCATCGAGGATGAGCAGTTCTTC. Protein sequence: CATSIEDEQFF.

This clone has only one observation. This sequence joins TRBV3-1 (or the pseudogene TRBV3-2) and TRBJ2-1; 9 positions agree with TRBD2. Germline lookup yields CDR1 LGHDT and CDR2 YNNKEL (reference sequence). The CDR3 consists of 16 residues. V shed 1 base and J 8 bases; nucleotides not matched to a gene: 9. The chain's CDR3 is CASSQGHSGRGDEQFF. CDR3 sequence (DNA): TGTGCCAGCAGCCAAGGGCATAGCGGGAGAGGCGATGAGCAGTTCTTC.

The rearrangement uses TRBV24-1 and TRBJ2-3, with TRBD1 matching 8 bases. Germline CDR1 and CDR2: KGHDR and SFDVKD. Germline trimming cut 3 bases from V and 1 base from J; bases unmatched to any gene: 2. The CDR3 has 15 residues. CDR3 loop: CATSDETGGTDTQYF. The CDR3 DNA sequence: TGTGCCACCAGTGATGAGACAGGGGGCACAGATACGCAGTATTTT.

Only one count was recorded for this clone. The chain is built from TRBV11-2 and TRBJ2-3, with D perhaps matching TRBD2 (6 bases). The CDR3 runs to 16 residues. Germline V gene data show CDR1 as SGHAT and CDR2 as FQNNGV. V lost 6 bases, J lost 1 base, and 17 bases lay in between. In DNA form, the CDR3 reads TGTGCCAGCAGTCCCGGGCGGGGTGGTGGCACAGATACGCAGTATTTT. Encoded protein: CASSPGRGGGTDTQYF.

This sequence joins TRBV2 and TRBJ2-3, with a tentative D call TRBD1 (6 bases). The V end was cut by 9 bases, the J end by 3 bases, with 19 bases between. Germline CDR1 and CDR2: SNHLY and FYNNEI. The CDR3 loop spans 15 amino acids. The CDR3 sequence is CARAGTSVPTDTQYF. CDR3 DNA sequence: TGTGCCAGGGCCGGGACAAGCGTCCCAACAGATACGCAGTATTTT.

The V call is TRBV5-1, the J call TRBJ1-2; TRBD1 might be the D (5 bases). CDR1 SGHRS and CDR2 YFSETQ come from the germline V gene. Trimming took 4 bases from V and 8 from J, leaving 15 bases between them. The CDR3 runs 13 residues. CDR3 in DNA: TGCGCCAGCAGCCCCTCGGACAATGGGGGCTACACCTTC. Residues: CASSPSDNGGYTF.

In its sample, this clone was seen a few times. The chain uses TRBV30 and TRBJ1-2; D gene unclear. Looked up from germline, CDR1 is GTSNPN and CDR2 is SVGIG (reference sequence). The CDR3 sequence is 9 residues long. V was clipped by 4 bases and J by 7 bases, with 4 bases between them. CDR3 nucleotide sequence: TGTGCCTGGATCGGTGGCTACACCTTC. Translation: CAWIGGYTF.

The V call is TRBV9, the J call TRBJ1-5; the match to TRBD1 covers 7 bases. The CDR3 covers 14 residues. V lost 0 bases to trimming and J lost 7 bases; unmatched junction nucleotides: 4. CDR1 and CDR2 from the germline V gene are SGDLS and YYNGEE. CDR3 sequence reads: CASSVGTGEQPQHF. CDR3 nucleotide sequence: TGTGCCAGCAGCGTAGGAACAGGGGAACAGCCCCAGCATTTT. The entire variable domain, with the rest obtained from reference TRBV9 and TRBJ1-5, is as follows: DSGVTQTPKHLITATGQRVTLRCSPRSGDLSVYWYQQSLDQGLQFLIQYYNGEERAKGNILERFSAQQFPDLHSELNLSSLELGDSALYFCASSVGTGEQPQHFGDGTRLSIL.

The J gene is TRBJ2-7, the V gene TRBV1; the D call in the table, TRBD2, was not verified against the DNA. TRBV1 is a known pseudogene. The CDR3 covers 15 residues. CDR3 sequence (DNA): TGCACCAGCAGCCAAGTTTCTAGCGGGCTTTACGAGCAGTACTTC. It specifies CTSSQVSSGLYEQYF.

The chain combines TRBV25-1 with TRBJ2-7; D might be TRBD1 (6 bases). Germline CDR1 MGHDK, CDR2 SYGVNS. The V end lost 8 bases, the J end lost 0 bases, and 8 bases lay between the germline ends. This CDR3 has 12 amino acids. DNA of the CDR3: TGTGCCAGCGGACAGTACTCCTACGAGCAGTACTTC. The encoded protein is CASGQYSYEQYF.

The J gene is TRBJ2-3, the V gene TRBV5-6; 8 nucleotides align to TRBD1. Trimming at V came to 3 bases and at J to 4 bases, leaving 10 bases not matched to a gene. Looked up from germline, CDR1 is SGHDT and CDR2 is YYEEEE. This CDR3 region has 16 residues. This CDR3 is CASSWNRGLSPDTQYF. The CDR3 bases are TGTGCCAGCAGCTGGAACAGGGGGTTGTCCCCAGATACGCAGTATTTT.

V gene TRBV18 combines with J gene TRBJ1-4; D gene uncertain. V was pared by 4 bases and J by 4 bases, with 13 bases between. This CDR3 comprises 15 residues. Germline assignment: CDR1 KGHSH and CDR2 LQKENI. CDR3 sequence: CASSLSSGFNEKLFF. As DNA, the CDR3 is TGTGCCAGCTCACTTTCGAGCGGGTTTAATGAAAAACTGTTTTTT.

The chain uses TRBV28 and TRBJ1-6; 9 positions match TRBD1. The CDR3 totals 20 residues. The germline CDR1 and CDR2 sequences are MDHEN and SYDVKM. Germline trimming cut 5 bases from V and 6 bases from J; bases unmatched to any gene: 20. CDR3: CASSQNRTGETLNSNSPLHF. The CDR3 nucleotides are TGTGCCAGCAGTCAAAATAGGACAGGGGAAACACTCAATTCTAATTCACCCCTCCACTTT.

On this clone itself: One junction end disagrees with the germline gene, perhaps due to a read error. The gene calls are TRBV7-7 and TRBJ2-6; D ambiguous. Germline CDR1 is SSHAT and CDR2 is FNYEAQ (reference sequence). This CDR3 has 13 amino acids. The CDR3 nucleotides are TGTGCTAGCACTCCACTGGGGGCCAACGTCCTGACTTTC. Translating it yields CASTPLGANVLTF.